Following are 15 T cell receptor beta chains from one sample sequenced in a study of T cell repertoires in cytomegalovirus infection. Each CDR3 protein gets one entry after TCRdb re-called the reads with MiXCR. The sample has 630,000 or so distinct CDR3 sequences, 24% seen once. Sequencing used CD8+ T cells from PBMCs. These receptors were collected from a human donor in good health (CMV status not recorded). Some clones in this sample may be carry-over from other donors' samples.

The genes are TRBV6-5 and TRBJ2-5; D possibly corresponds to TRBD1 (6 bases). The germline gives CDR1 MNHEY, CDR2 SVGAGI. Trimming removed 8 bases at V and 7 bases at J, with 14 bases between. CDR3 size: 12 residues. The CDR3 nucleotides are TGTGCCAGCTGTACAGGGATAGGGACCCAGTACTTC. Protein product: CASCTGIGTQYF.

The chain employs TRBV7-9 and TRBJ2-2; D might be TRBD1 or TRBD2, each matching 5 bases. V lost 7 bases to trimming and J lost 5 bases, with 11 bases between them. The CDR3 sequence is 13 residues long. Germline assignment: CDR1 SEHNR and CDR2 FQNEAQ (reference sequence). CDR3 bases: TGTGCCAGCATTCAGGGAGATACCGGGGAGCTGTTTTTT. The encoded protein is CASIQGDTGELFF.

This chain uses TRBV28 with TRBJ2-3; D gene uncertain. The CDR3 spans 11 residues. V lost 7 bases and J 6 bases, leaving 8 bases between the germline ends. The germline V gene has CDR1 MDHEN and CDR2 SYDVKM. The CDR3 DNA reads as TGTGCCAGCACCTGGTGGGATACGCAGTATTTT. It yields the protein CASTWWDTQYF.

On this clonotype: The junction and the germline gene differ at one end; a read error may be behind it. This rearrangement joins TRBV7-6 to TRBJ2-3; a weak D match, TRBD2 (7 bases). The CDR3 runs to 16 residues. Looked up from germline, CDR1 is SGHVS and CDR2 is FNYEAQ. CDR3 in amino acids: CASSTRLGGDADTQYF. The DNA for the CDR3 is TGTGCCAGCAGCACCCGACTAGGGGGGGATGCAGATACGCAGTATTTC.

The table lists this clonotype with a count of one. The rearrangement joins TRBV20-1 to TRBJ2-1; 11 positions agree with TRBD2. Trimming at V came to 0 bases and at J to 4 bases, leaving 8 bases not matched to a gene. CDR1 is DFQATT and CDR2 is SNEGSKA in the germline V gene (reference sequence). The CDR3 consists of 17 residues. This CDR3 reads CSARDLLAGGLYNEQFF. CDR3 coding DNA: TGCAGTGCTAGAGATCTGTTAGCGGGGGGGCTTTACAATGAGCAGTTCTTC.

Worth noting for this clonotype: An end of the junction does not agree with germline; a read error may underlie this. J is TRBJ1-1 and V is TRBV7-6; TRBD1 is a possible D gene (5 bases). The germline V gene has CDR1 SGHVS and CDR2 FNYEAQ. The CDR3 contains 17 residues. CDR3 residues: CANSSRQLATSNTEAFF. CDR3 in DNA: TGTGCCAACAGCTCCCGACAGCTCGCAACCTCGAACACTGAAGCTTTCTTT.

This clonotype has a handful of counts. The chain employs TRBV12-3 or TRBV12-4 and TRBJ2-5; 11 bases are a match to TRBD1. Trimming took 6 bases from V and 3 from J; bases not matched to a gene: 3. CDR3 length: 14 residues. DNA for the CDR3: TGTGCCAGCAGCTGGGACAGGGGGGAAGAGACCCAGTACTTC. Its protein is CASSWDRGEETQYF.

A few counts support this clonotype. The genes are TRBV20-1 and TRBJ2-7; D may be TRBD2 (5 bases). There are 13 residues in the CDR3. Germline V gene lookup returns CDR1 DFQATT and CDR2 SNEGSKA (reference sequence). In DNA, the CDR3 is TGCACCGGACGGACTTTCGACTCCTACGAGCAGTACTTC. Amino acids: CTGRTFDSYEQYF.

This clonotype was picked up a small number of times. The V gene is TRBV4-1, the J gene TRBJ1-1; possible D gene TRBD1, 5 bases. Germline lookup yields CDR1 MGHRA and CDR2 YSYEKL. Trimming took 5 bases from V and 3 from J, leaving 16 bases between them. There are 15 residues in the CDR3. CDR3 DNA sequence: TGCGCCAGCAGCTTACTGGGGGTCGGGGACACTGAAGCTTTCTTT. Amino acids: CASSLLGVGDTEAFF.

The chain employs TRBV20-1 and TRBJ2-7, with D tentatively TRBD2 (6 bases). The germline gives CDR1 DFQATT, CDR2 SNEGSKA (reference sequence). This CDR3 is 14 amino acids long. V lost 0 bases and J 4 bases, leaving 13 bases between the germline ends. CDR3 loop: CSAREEGTAYEQYV. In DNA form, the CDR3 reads TGCAGTGCTAGAGAGGAGGGGACCGCTTACGAGCAGTACGTC.

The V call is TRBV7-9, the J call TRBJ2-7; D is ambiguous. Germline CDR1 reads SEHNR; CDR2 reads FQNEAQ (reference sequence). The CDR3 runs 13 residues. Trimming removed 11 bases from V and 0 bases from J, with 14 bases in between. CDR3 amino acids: CAGAPAGSYEQYF. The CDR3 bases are TGTGCCGGCGCGCCGGCCGGCTCCTACGAGCAGTACTTC.

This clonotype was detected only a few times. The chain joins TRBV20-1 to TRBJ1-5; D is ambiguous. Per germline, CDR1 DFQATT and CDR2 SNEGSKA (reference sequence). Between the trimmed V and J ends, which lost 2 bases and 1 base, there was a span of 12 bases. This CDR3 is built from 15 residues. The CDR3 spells CSARIGLGSNQPQHF. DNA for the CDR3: TGCAGTGCTAGAATCGGTCTGGGCAGCAATCAGCCCCAGCATTTT.

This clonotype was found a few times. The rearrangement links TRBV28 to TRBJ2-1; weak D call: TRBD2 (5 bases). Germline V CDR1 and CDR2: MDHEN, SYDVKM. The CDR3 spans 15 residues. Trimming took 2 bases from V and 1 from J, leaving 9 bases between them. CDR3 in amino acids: CASSLRGLSYNEQFF. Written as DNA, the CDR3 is TGTGCCAGCAGTTTACGGGGTCTTTCCTACAATGAGCAGTTCTTC. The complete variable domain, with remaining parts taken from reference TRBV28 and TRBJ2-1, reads DVKVTQSSRYLVKRTGEKVFLECVQDMDHENMFWYRQDPGLGLRLIYFSYDVKMKEKGDIPEGYSVSREKKERFSLILESASTNQTSMYLCASSLRGLSYNEQFFGPGTRLTVL.

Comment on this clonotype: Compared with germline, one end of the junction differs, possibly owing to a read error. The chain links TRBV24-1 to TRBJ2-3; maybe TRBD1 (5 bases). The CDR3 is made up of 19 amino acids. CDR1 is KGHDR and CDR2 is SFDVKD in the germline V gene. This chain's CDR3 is CATSDLPDPPNRNTDAQYF. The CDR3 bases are TGTGCCACCAGTGATTTGCCCGACCCCCCAAACAGGAACACAGATGCGCAGTATTTT.

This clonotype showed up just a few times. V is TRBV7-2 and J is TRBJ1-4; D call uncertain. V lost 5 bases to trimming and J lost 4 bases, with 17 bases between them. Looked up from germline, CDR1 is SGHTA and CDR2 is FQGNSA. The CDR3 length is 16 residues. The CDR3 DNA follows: TGTGCCAGCAGCCCCGACTATGGGGTGGGTAATGAAAAACTGTTTTTT. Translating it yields CASSPDYGVGNEKLFF.